The 18 T cell receptor beta chains listed next were all sequenced from one sample in a study of shared clonotypes between healthy human individuals. Produced via immunoSEQ multiplex PCR; TCRdb's table is partial and in-frame only. The table lists some 1.1 million clones, approximately 75% of them singletons. Sequencing input: memory CD4+ T cells from PBMCs. Documented subset: CD45RA-negative fraction. The receptors stem from a man younger than 35 in good health. Some clones in this sample may be carry-over from other donors' samples.

The V and J genes are TRBV2 and TRBJ2-4, with 7 bases lining up with TRBD2. Per the germline V gene, CDR1 is SNHLY and CDR2 is FYNNEI. The CDR3 is made up of 13 amino acids. J lost 6 bases, V lost 8 bases, and 7 bases had no gene match. Here the CDR3 reads CASRGEGGNIQYF. In nucleotides, the CDR3 is TGTGCCAGCCGGGGGGAGGGTGGAAACATTCAGTACTTC.

This sequence joins TRBV19 and TRBJ2-7; D possibly matches TRBD1 or TRBD2 (5 bases each). The CDR3 is 15 amino acids. Germline CDR1 is LNHDA and CDR2 is SQIVND (reference sequence). V lost 2 bases to trimming and J lost 2 bases, with 13 bases between them. CDR3 coding DNA: TGTGCCAGTAGTATACCTTCGGGGACCACCTACGAGCAGTACTTC. It encodes CASSIPSGTTYEQYF.

This clone was recorded a few times. This chain connects TRBV7-3 to TRBJ2-2; 10 bases map to TRBD2. Germline CDR1 reads SGHTA; CDR2 reads FQGTGA. V dropped 6 bases and J dropped 1; count of bases not matched to a gene: 2. The CDR3 loop spans 15 amino acids. CDR3 sequence: CASSPSGGNTGELFF. Here the CDR3 DNA reads TGTGCCAGCAGTCCTAGCGGGGGGAACACCGGGGAGCTGTTTTTT.

The chain joins TRBV13 to TRBJ1-4; no firm D call. The V and J ends lost 5 bases and 0 bases respectively, with 10 bases between them. Germline V gene data show CDR1 as PRHDT and CDR2 as FYEKMQ (reference sequence). The CDR3 extends over 15 amino acids. CDR3 nucleotides: TGTGCCAGCAGCCCCCGGGCAGCAACTAATGAAAAACTGTTTTTT. It translates to CASSPRAATNEKLFF.

The chain has TRBV19 and TRBJ2-2, with 9 positions matching TRBD2. This CDR3 contains 15 residues. The V gene end was trimmed by 4 bases and the J gene end by 3 bases; junction bases not matched to a gene: 3. Germline V lookup: CDR1 LNHDA, CDR2 SQIVND (reference sequence). Here the CDR3 DNA reads TGTGCCAGTAGTAATAGACTAGCGGACACCGGGGAGCTGTTTTTT. This gives the protein CASSNRLADTGELFF.

As for this clone: Other nucleotide sequences from this sample produce the same CDR3. This chain joins TRBV5-1 and TRBJ1-2, with 9 bases lining up with TRBD1. Germline assignment: CDR1 SGHRS and CDR2 YFSETQ. CDR3 length equals 14 residues. With 3 bases clipped from V and 1 base from J, the junction kept 1 base outside the gene matches. DNA of the CDR3: TGCGCCAGCAGCTCGGGACAGGGTAACTATGGCTACACCTTC. Its protein is CASSSGQGNYGYTF.

The rearrangement joins TRBV19 to TRBJ1-2; possible D gene TRBD1, 6 bases. Germline V gene sequence: CDR1 LNHDA, CDR2 SQIVND (reference sequence). The CDR3 is made up of 15 amino acids. Trimming removed 4 bases at V and 8 bases at J, with 20 bases between. CDR3 nucleotide sequence: TGTGCCAGTAGTACTTTGACAGGAGGCTCCCTAGGCTACACCTTC. This sequence encodes CASSTLTGGSLGYTF.

This clone has a handful of counts. The rearrangement joins TRBV27 to TRBJ1-5; no clear D gene. Trimming pared 2 bases from V and 9 bases from J, leaving 11 bases between. This CDR3 is built from 13 residues. Per germline, CDR1 MNHEY and CDR2 SMNVEV (reference sequence). The CDR3 region is CASSLKRDRPQHF. CDR3 coding DNA: TGTGCCAGCAGTTTAAAGAGGGATCGGCCCCAGCATTTT.

This chain connects TRBV25-1 to TRBJ2-2, with D possibly matching TRBD1 (5 bases). The CDR3 has 13 residues. Germline loops: CDR1 MGHDK, CDR2 SYGVNS. The V end was cut by 6 bases, the J end by 7 bases, with 12 bases between. CDR3: CASRGLVGGELFF. In DNA, the CDR3 is TGTGCCAGCAGGGGGCTAGTCGGCGGGGAGCTGTTTTTT.

The V gene is TRBV7-6, the J gene TRBJ2-3; D is unclear. This CDR3 region has 14 residues. Germline CDR1 reads SGHVS; CDR2 reads FNYEAQ. V dropped 1 base and J dropped 6 bases, with 11 bases sitting between them. The CDR3 sequence is CASSLEVVGDTQYF. CDR3 DNA: TGTGCCAGCAGCTTAGAGGTCGTAGGGGATACGCAGTATTTT.

V gene TRBV28 combines with J gene TRBJ1-1, with 8 bases that match TRBD1. Germline V lookup: CDR1 MDHEN, CDR2 SYDVKM. The CDR3 is 14 amino acids. V lost 4 bases, J lost 3 bases, and 4 bases stayed unmatched. CDR3 protein: CASSSAQGDTEAFF. The CDR3 nucleotides read TGTGCCAGCAGTTCTGCACAGGGGGACACTGAAGCTTTCTTT. Full variable domain (missing parts from reference TRBV28 and TRBJ1-1): DVKVTQSSRYLVKRTGEKVFLECVQDMDHENMFWYRQDPGLGLRLIYFSYDVKMKEKGDIPEGYSVSREKKERFSLILESASTNQTSMYLCASSSAQGDTEAFFGQGTRLTVV.

CDR3 residues: CASSYITGGAYGYTF. The CDR3 coding sequence is TGTGCCAGCAGTTACATTACAGGGGGCGCCTATGGCTACACCTTC. The chain is built from TRBV28 and TRBJ1-2; TRBD1 matches at 9 bases. CDR1 MDHEN and CDR2 SYDVKM come from the germline V gene. V shed 4 bases and J 4 bases; nucleotides not matched to a gene: 7. The CDR3 runs to 15 residues.

This clone was observed a single time. This chain's CDR3 is CASSLAGRQSYNEQFF. As DNA, the CDR3 is TGTGCCAGCAGCTTAGCCGGGAGGCAGTCCTACAATGAGCAGTTCTTC. The V gene is TRBV7-6, the J gene TRBJ2-1; TRBD2 agrees at 7 bases. In germline, CDR1 is SGHVS, CDR2 FNYEAQ. The CDR3 extends over 16 amino acids. The junction had 3 bases not matched to a gene; V was cut back by 0 bases and J by 1 base.

This sequence joins TRBV15 and TRBJ2-1; the match to TRBD1 covers 9 bases. CDR3 size: 15 residues. The V gene end was trimmed by 4 bases and the J gene end by 7 bases; junction bases not matched to a gene: 8. Germline assignment: CDR1 LNHNV and CDR2 YYDKDF (reference sequence). DNA for the CDR3: TGTGCCACCAGCACACGGACAGGGGAAGGGAATGAGCAGTTCTTC. It specifies CATSTRTGEGNEQFF. Supplemented by reference TRBV15 and TRBJ2-1, the full variable domain reads DAMVIQNPRYQVTQFGKPVTLSCSQTLNHNVMYWYQQKSSQAPKLLFHYYDKDFNNEADTPDNFQSRRPNTSFCFLDIRSPGLGDTAMYLCATSTRTGEGNEQFFGPGTRLTVL.

J is TRBJ2-7 and V is TRBV27; perhaps TRBD2 as D (6 bases). From germline, CDR1 is MNHEY and CDR2 SMNVEV (reference sequence). Between the trimmed V and J ends, which lost 3 bases and 1 base, there was a span of 16 bases. There are 16 residues in the CDR3. Here the CDR3 reads CASSLGGRRVSYEQYF. CDR3 nucleotide sequence: TGTGCCAGCAGTTTGGGAGGTAGGAGAGTTTCCTACGAGCAGTACTTC.

Of note for this clone: In the same sample, other DNA sequences code for this CDR3. The V gene is TRBV12-5, the J gene TRBJ2-7, with D possibly matching TRBD1 (7 bases). The CDR3 is 13 amino acids. Looked up from germline, CDR1 is LGHNT and CDR2 is FRNRAP. Trimming took 3 bases from V and 7 from J, leaving 13 bases between them. The CDR3 region has the DNA TGTGCTAGTGGTTTAGCAGGGGGGCGGGAGCAGTACTTC. Its translation: CASGLAGGREQYF. The complete variable domain, with remaining parts taken from reference TRBV12-5 and TRBJ2-7, reads DARVTQTPRHKVTEMGQEVTMRCQPILGHNTVFWYRQTMMQGLELLAYFRNRAPLDDSGMPKDRFSAEMPDATLATLKIQPSEPRDSAVYFCASGLAGGREQYFGPGTRLTVT.

Details on this clone: Other DNA sequences in this sample translate to the same CDR3. The CDR3 DNA is TGTGCCAGCAGCCCGCTAGCGGGCTCCTACAATGAGCAGTTCTTC. Protein: CASSPLAGSYNEQFF. The chain uses TRBV7-9 and TRBJ2-1; 8 nucleotides line up with TRBD2. The CDR3 runs 15 residues. Germline V gene data show CDR1 as SEHNR and CDR2 as FQNEAQ (reference sequence). Trimming removed 5 bases from V and 0 bases from J; junction bases left unmatched: 3.

The V gene is TRBV19, the J gene TRBJ2-3; no clear D. Germline V lookup: CDR1 LNHDA, CDR2 SQIVND (reference sequence). V was cut by 3 bases and J by 6 bases, with 4 bases left in between. This CDR3 region has 11 residues. This chain's CDR3 is CASSMGDTQYF. As DNA, the CDR3 is TGTGCCAGTAGTATGGGGGATACGCAGTATTTT.